The 7 T cell receptor beta chains listed next were all sequenced from one sample in a study of PD-1 blockade in classical Hodgkin lymphoma. The patients all showed relapse after autologous stem cell transplantation, while their brentuximab vedotin exposure varied. Only in-frame clones appear in the TCRdb table, and some are missing; sequencing was by immunoSEQ multiplex PCR. The sample has fewer than 50,000 clones, roughly nine tenths seen once; the top ten hold just over 5.5%. Source: peripheral blood mononuclear cells (PBMCs), taken before the second cycle of nivolumab. The receptors originated from a human donor with classical Hodgkin lymphoma.

Concerning this clone: The same CDR3 is also encoded by other DNA sequences in this sample. The chain uses TRBV5-1 and TRBJ1-3, with D hard to call. Trimming took off 0 bases at V and 0 bases at J, with 7 bases between the two ends. The CDR3 is made up of 15 amino acids. Germline lookup yields CDR1 SGHRS and CDR2 YFSETQ. The DNA of the CDR3 is TGCGCCAGCAGCTTGGACGGAAACTCTGGAAACACCATATATTTT. Its translation is CASSLDGNSGNTIYF.

The chain employs TRBV18 and TRBJ2-1, with TRBD2 matching 8 bases. V lost 1 base and J lost 0; bases outside the gene matches: 8. The germline V gene encodes CDR1 KGHSH and CDR2 LQKENI. The CDR3 consists of 18 residues. CDR3 sequence reads: CASSPLAGISSSYNEQFF. CDR3 DNA sequence: TGTGCCAGCTCACCACTAGCGGGGATATCGAGCTCCTACAATGAGCAGTTCTTC.

The rearrangement uses TRBV29-1 and TRBJ2-2; the D is unclear. The CDR3 has 11 residues. CDR1 and CDR2 (germline): SQVTM, ANQGSEA. Between the trimmed V and J ends, which lost 7 bases and 5 bases, there was a span of 8 bases. Here the CDR3 reads CSGQVTGELFF. In nucleotides, the CDR3 is TGCAGCGGGCAGGTGACCGGGGAGCTGTTTTTT.

This clone was detected once. J is TRBJ2-7 and V is TRBV6-5, with D maybe TRBD2 (5 bases). V dropped 7 bases and J dropped 5 bases, with 15 bases sitting between them. CDR1 is MNHEY and CDR2 is SVGAGI in the germline V gene. This CDR3 comprises 13 residues. CDR3 loop: CASKRLGSDEQYF. The CDR3 region has the DNA TGTGCCAGCAAACGCCTAGGTAGCGACGAGCAGTACTTC.

V and J are TRBV7-9 and TRBJ2-7; possible D gene TRBD2, 6 bases. The CDR3 contains 14 residues. Germline-derived CDR1 and CDR2 are SEHNR and FQNEAQ (reference sequence). Trimming stripped 2 bases from V and 5 bases from J, with 13 bases between. CDR3 residues: CASSLTGAPHEQYF. DNA of the CDR3: TGTGCCAGCAGCTTAACGGGAGCCCCCCACGAGCAGTACTTC.

A few counts support this clone. This chain connects TRBV27 to TRBJ2-7; TRBD2 agrees at 7 bases. Germline V CDR1 and CDR2: MNHEY, SMNVEV (reference sequence). After removal of 2 bases from V and 0 bases from J, the junction contained 10 bases not matched to a gene. The CDR3 covers 17 residues. CDR3 sequence: CASSLRPSGAYSYEQYF. CDR3 nucleotides: TGTGCCAGCAGTTTACGGCCGAGCGGGGCTTACTCCTACGAGCAGTACTTC.

The gene calls are TRBV23-1 and TRBJ1-1; D is ambiguous. TRBV23-1 carries the ORF label, with uncertain function. Trimming stripped 6 bases from V and 8 bases from J, with 13 bases between. The CDR3 contains 12 residues. The CDR3 reads CASSVPGTEAFF. As DNA, the CDR3 is TGCGCCAGCAGCGTTCCGGGAACCGAAGCTTTCTTT.